This paragraph reports one T cell receptor beta chain. Its antigen is currently unknown. The data belong to a study of regulatory T cells in long-lasting Graves disease. Study-wide results and caveats: Peripheral blood was the sole material, not thyroid tissue.

Germline V lookup: CDR1 SGHAT, CDR2 FQNNGV. The CDR3 contains 12 residues. Investigators prepared the TCR beta libraries by applying iRepertoire HTBI primers and Arm-PCR of CDR3 regions. TCRdb re-derived calls from the multiplex PCR reads in MiXCR, one entry per CDR3 protein. The table has around 500,000 distinct CDR3 sequences, 12% seen once; the top ten hold approximately 9%. The time point: newly diagnosed GD, antithyroid drugs for less than 3 months. PBMC RNA served as the TCR library source. These data were likewise used in another study, on T cells in Graves' hyperthyroidism and ophthalmopathy. That work states: Those with hyperthyroidism were 18 to 65 years old, newly diagnosed, and ill for under 2 months.

V and J are TRBV11-2 and TRBJ2-3; D ambiguous. The end of the DNA fits TRBJ2-5 better, so the J call may be wrong. The sequence was obtained from a woman under 40 with Graves disease. Here the sequenced sample was peripheral blood mononuclear cells (PBMCs), taken at new diagnosis, from a patient treated with antithyroid drugs. DNA for the CDR3: TGTGCCAGCAGCCAGACGGGAGAGACCCAGTACTTC. It translates to CASSQTGETQYF.